The 30 T cell receptor beta chains listed next were all sequenced from one sample in a study of tumor-infiltrating lymphocytes in oesophageal squamous cell carcinoma. TCRdb redid the calling of the PCR reads with MiXCR, one entry per CDR3 protein. The sample records fewer than 20,000 distinct CDR3 sequences, around 45% being singletons. Source material: normal esophageal tissue next to the tumor. These receptors came from a female donor with esophageal squamous cell carcinoma.

This clonotype was counted only a few times. This chain links TRBV7-6 with TRBJ2-3; possibly TRBD1 or TRBD2 for D (5 bases each). The CDR3 sequence is 15 residues long. Germline-derived CDR1 and CDR2 are SGHVS and FNYEAQ. V lost 1 base to trimming and J lost 0 bases, with 8 bases between them. The CDR3 nucleotides read TGTGCCAGCAGCTTAGGGGGGATTAGCACAGATACGCAGTATTTT. Its protein is CASSLGGISTDTQYF.

This chain connects TRBV11-1 to TRBJ1-1, with D possibly matching TRBD1 (6 bases). The end of the DNA is better explained by TRBJ1-6, so the J call may be wrong. The germline V gene has CDR1 SGHAT and CDR2 FQDESV (reference sequence). The CDR3 has 12 amino acids. In DNA, the CDR3 is TGTGCCAGCAGCCTGGACAGAAATCCCCTCCACTTT. The encoded protein is CASSLDRNPLHF.

This clonotype was seen many times. CDR3 sequence reads: CASSQVDRGRREQYF. DNA of the CDR3: TGTGCCAGCAGCCAGGTGGACAGGGGGCGGAGGGAGCAGTACTTC. The chain recombines TRBV14 with TRBJ2-5, with 11 positions matching TRBD1. The germline V gene has CDR1 SGHDN and CDR2 FVKESK. J was trimmed by 11 bases and V by 3 bases; bases with no gene match: 11. This CDR3 has 15 residues.

In this sample, this clonotype turned up a few times. The CDR3 loop reads CASSPSGRGVGQFF. CDR3 bases: TGTGCCAGCAGCCCCAGCGGTAGAGGGGTAGGGCAGTTCTTC. This chain connects TRBV7-3 to TRBJ2-1; TRBD1 or TRBD2 may be the D gene (5 bases each). In germline, CDR1 is SGHTA, CDR2 FQGTGA. Trimming removed 5 bases at V and 12 bases at J, with 20 bases between. The CDR3 has 14 amino acids.

The chain couples TRBV7-3 to TRBJ2-1, with 9 bases that match TRBD2. From germline, CDR1 is SGHTA and CDR2 FQGTGA. There are 15 residues in the CDR3. J was trimmed by 10 bases and V by 2 bases; bases with no gene match: 9. CDR3 residues: CASSLGTSPISEQFF. The CDR3 region has the DNA TGTGCCAGCAGCTTAGGGACTAGCCCCATATCGGAGCAGTTCTTC. The whole variable domain, remainder taken from reference TRBV7-3 and TRBJ2-1, is GAGVSQTPSNKVTEKGKYVELRCDPISGHTALYWYRQSLGQGPEFLIYFQGTGAADDSGLPNDRFFAVRPEGSVSTLKIQRTERGDSAVYLCASSLGTSPISEQFFGPGTRLTVL.

Relative to its sample, this clonotype is medium-sized. The chain recombines TRBV6-1 with TRBJ2-5; D might be TRBD1 or TRBD2, each matching 5 bases. With 6 bases removed from V and 1 base from J, the gap between germline ends came to 15 bases. The CDR3 is 15 amino acids. The germline V gene encodes CDR1 MNHNS and CDR2 SASEGT. The CDR3 loop is CASRHSVGAQETQYF. For the CDR3, the DNA is TGTGCCAGCAGGCACTCCGTCGGGGCCCAAGAGACCCAGTACTTC.

As concerns this clonotype: This sequence may be a read error, since a much larger clone differs from it by one base. The V gene is TRBV7-8, the J gene TRBJ2-1, with D perhaps TRBD1 or TRBD2 (5 bases each). The J call may be wrong; the DNA end is better matched by TRBJ2-7. This CDR3 is 16 amino acids long. Germline values: CDR1 SGHVS, CDR2 FQNEAQ. The CDR3 reads CASSRDGQSSYNEQYF. CDR3 nucleotide sequence: TGTGCCAGCAGCCGGGACGGTCAGAGCTCCTACAATGAGCAGTACTTC.

The rearrangement uses TRBV20-1 and TRBJ2-1; 8 nucleotides line up with TRBD2. The end of the DNA fits TRBJ2-7 better, so the J call may be wrong. The CDR3 extends over 12 amino acids. Germline lookup yields CDR1 DFQATT and CDR2 SNEGSKA (reference sequence). The CDR3 protein is CSARKRGYEQYF. The CDR3 region has the DNA TGCAGTGCTAGAAAGCGGGGGTACGAGCAGTACTTC.

The chain joins TRBV7-2 to TRBJ2-4, with TRBD2 matching over 14 bases. There are 19 residues in the CDR3. Trimming took 4 bases from V and 14 from J; bases not matched to a gene: 22. The germline V gene encodes CDR1 SGHTA and CDR2 FQGNSA. The CDR3 DNA sequence: TGTGCCAGCAGCTCCCCCCCGGGACTAGCGGGAGTTACGAAGAGAAGGGAGTACTTC. Protein: CASSSPPGLAGVTKRREYF.

V usage is TRBV7-2 and J usage is TRBJ1-6, with TRBD1 matching 10 bases. Germline lookup yields CDR1 SGHTA and CDR2 FQGNSA. The CDR3 is 14 residues long. V was clipped by 4 bases and J by 9 bases; unmatched bases: 3. The CDR3 reads CASSYGTGVSPLHF. CDR3 DNA sequence: TGTGCCAGCAGCTATGGGACAGGGGTTTCACCCCTCCACTTT.

This clonotype was counted a single time. This chain joins TRBV3-1 and TRBJ2-5; D gene uncertain. The DNA matches TRBJ2-7 better at its end, which makes the J call doubtful. CDR1 and CDR2 (germline): LGHDT, YNNKEL (reference sequence). The CDR3 spans 12 residues. In DNA form, the CDR3 reads TGTGCCAGCAGCCAATCCTCCTACGAGCAGTACTTC. It yields the protein CASSQSSYEQYF.

This clonotype was found a few times. Possible read error: a much larger clone is one base away. The V gene is TRBV10-3, the J gene TRBJ2-5, with TRBD2 as a possible D gene (6 bases). Germline CDR1 is ENHRY and CDR2 is SYGVKD. This CDR3 has 15 residues. V lost 2 bases and J 11 bases, leaving 21 bases between the germline ends. This chain's CDR3 is CAISELPRDPNEQYF. CDR3 bases: TGTGCCATCAGTGAGCTGCCGCGGGACCCCAATGAGCAGTACTTC.

This clonotype has at least ten counts. The chain joins TRBV24-1 to TRBJ2-1; D gene uncertain. The CDR3 covers 11 residues. Germline V CDR1 and CDR2: KGHDR, SFDVKD. The V gene lost 0 bases and the J gene lost 8 bases, with 1 base spanning the gap. The CDR3 nucleotides read TGTGCCACCAGTGATTTGGATGAGCAGTTCTTC. Its protein is CATSDLDEQFF.

On this clonotype itself: This is likely a read error, given that the CDR3 carries no conserved phenylalanine or tryptophan at its end. No DNA is shown, since the ends of the CDR3 on it are uncertain; the CDR3 is the one TCRdb lists. This rearrangement joins TRBV7-2 to TRBJ2-1; the DNA was not compared with TRBD2, the D call given in the table. Termini included, the CDR3 measures 17 amino acids. Looked up from germline, CDR1 is SGHTA and CDR2 is FQGNSA. CDR3 sequence reads: CASSWTSGASYEQYFGS.

The chain couples TRBV7-2 to TRBJ2-4; 7 bases are shared with TRBD2. The tail of the sequence fits TRBJ2-7 better, so the J call may be wrong. CDR3 size: 14 residues. Per the germline V gene, CDR1 is SGHTA and CDR2 is FQGNSA. CDR3 DNA: TGTGCCAGCAGCCTAAGCGGGATGGTACACGAGCAGTACTTC. This translates into CASSLSGMVHEQYF.

Many counts were recorded for this clonotype. CDR3 amino acids: CASTGGRSGANVLTF. The CDR3 DNA is TGTGCCAGCACAGGGGGACGCTCTGGGGCCAACGTCCTGACTTTC. This chain connects TRBV19 to TRBJ2-6; TRBD1 agrees at 8 bases. Germline V gene sequence: CDR1 LNHDA, CDR2 SQIVND (reference sequence). J lost 0 bases, V lost 9 bases, and 4 bases had no gene match. The CDR3 contains 15 residues.

In its sample, this clonotype was seen once. The rearrangement uses TRBV28 and TRBJ1-5, with D perhaps matching TRBD1 (5 bases). This CDR3 has 14 amino acids. Germline assignment: CDR1 MDHEN and CDR2 SYDVKM. V was cut by 5 bases and J by 6 bases, with 14 bases left in between. The CDR3 here is CASSIRRGIQPQHF. The CDR3 DNA sequence: TGTGCCAGCAGTATTAGACGGGGGATTCAGCCCCAGCATTTT.

This chain joins TRBV28 and TRBJ2-1; D uncertain. The CDR3 runs 14 residues. Trimming stripped 5 bases from V and 2 bases from J, with 10 bases between. Germline CDR1 reads MDHEN; CDR2 reads SYDVKM. Here the CDR3 DNA reads TGTGCCAGCAGTCCCACACGAGCCTACAATGAGCAGTTCTTC. Translated: CASSPTRAYNEQFF.

This clonotype showed up just a few times. The gene calls are TRBV27 and TRBJ2-3; 7 bases align to TRBD2. V lost 8 bases and J lost 5; bases outside the gene matches: 4. The germline V gene encodes CDR1 MNHEY and CDR2 SMNVEV (reference sequence). The CDR3 is made up of 12 amino acids. CDR3 sequence reads: CASGRGLDTQYF. CDR3 nucleotides: TGTGCCAGCGGGCGGGGGTTAGATACGCAGTATTTT.

This clonotype was observed once. The genes are TRBV6-1 and TRBJ2-3; D may be TRBD1 or TRBD2 (6 bases each). The V and J ends lost 6 bases and 14 bases respectively, with 24 bases between them. Germline CDR1 and CDR2: MNHNS and SASEGT. This CDR3 is 14 amino acids long. CDR3 sequence (DNA): TGTGCCAGCAGCCCCTACAGGGACTCCGGGGAGCTGTATTTT. Amino acids: CASSPYRDSGELYF.

The chain carries TRBV5-4 and TRBJ2-5, with D maybe TRBD1 (6 bases). Germline V CDR1 and CDR2: SGHNT, YYREEE (reference sequence). The CDR3 spans 15 residues. Trimming took off 4 bases at V and 4 bases at J, with 17 bases between the two ends. The CDR3 nucleotides are TGTGCCAGCAGCCAGTGGGATCTAGGGGGAGAGACCCAGTACTTC. Amino acid sequence: CASSQWDLGGETQYF.

This clonotype appeared a few times. The rearrangement links TRBV12-3 or TRBV12-4 to TRBJ1-5, with a tentative D call TRBD1 (6 bases). The CDR3 loop spans 13 amino acids. The ends were cut back, 7 bases at V and 5 bases at J, with 12 bases in the middle. The CDR3 bases are TGTGCCAGCAAGTCGAAGGGGGATCAGCCCCAGCATTTT. This sequence encodes CASKSKGDQPQHF.

This rearrangement joins TRBV7-2 to TRBJ2-5; D possibly corresponds to TRBD1 (6 bases). The J call may not be correct, given that the DNA end is closer to TRBJ1-2. Germline CDR1 reads SGHTA; CDR2 reads FQGNSA. There are 14 residues in the CDR3. CDR3 protein: CASSLSQGGYGYTF. In DNA form, the CDR3 reads TGTGCCAGCAGCCTCTCACAGGGAGGGTATGGCTACACCTTC.

The chain couples TRBV18 to TRBJ2-7, with TRBD1 identical over 7 bases. The end of the DNA is better explained by TRBJ1-2, so the J call may be wrong. The V gene's germline CDR1 is KGHSH and CDR2 LQKENI. CDR3 length equals 14 residues. CDR3 nucleotides: TGTGCCAGCTCACCACCCGGACAGGCTTATGGCTACACCTTC. As protein: CASSPPGQAYGYTF.

The chain combines TRBV7-8 with TRBJ2-4; D possibly matches TRBD1 or TRBD2 (6 bases each). With the DNA end fitting TRBJ2-7 better, the J assignment may be wrong. The CDR3 has 17 amino acids. The germline V gene has CDR1 SGHVS and CDR2 FQNEAQ. The CDR3 DNA sequence: TGTGCCAGCAGCTCCCACGAGGGGGGCGGGATGCGGCACGAGCAGTACTTC. Translated: CASSSHEGGGMRHEQYF.

This clonotype is medium-sized. The chain has TRBV6-1 and TRBJ2-3; 10 nucleotides match TRBD2. With 6 bases clipped from V and 3 bases from J, the junction kept 9 bases outside the gene matches. The CDR3 runs 16 residues. The germline V gene has CDR1 MNHNS and CDR2 SASEGT. The CDR3 nucleotides read TGTGCCAGCAGGTCCCCCGTGGGACTAGCGACAGATACGCAGTATTTT. Residues: CASRSPVGLATDTQYF.

Points on this clonotype: The junction departs from the called germline gene at one end, perhaps through a read error. The rearrangement links TRBV7-6 to TRBJ2-5, with D unclear. In germline, CDR1 is SGHVS, CDR2 FNYEAQ. The CDR3 extends over 13 amino acids. Here the CDR3 DNA reads TGTGCTAGCAGCCGAGACACCCAAGAGACCCAGTACTTC. Amino acid sequence: CASSRDTQETQYF. The variable domain in full, completed from reference TRBV7-6 and TRBJ2-5, reads GAGVSQSPRYKVTKRGQDVALRCDPISGHVSLYWYRQALGQGPEFLTYFNYEAQQDKSGLPNDRFSAERPEGSISTLTIQRTEQRDSAMYRCASSRDTQETQYFGPGTRLLVL.

The chain is built from TRBV7-3 and TRBJ1-2, with D possibly matching TRBD1 (6 bases). Germline loops: CDR1 SGHTA, CDR2 FQGTGA. Trimming left V 5 bases short and J 2 bases short, with 15 bases between. CDR3 length: 15 residues. In nucleotides, the CDR3 is TGTGCCAGCAGCCACACTGATACAGGGAACTATGGCTACACCTTC. Translation: CASSHTDTGNYGYTF.

V usage is TRBV7-9 and J usage is TRBJ2-1; D gene uncertain. The germline V gene has CDR1 SEHNR and CDR2 FQNEAQ (reference sequence). V lost 7 bases, J lost 4 bases, and 11 bases lay in between. The CDR3 has 13 residues. CDR3 residues: CASTEPHYNEQFF. The CDR3 coding sequence is TGTGCCAGCACCGAACCCCATTACAATGAGCAGTTCTTC.

The chain employs TRBV28 and TRBJ2-5, with D uncertain. Gene TRBJ2-7 matches the end of the DNA better, so the J call may be wrong. In germline, CDR1 is MDHEN, CDR2 SYDVKM. The length of the CDR3 is 11 residues. The CDR3 DNA follows: TGTGCCAGCAGTTCCCGTTACGAGCAGTACTTC. This codes for CASSSRYEQYF.